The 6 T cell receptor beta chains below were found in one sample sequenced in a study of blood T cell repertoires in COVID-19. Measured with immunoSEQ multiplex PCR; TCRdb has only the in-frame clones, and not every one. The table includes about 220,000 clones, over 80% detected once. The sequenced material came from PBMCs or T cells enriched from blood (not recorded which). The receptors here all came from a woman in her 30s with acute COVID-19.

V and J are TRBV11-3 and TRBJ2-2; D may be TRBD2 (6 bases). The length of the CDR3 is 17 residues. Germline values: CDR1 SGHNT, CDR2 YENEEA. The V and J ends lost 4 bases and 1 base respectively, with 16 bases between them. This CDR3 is CASSSRLEGVNTGELFF. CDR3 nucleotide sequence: TGTGCCAGCAGCTCCCGACTAGAGGGCGTGAACACCGGGGAGCTGTTTTTT.

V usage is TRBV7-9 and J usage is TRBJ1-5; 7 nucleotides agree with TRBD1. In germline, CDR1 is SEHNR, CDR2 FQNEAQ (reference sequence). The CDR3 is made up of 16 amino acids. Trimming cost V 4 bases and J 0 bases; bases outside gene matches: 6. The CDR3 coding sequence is TGTGCCAGCAGCTCTGGACAGGTCTATAGCAATCAGCCCCAGCATTTT. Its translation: CASSSGQVYSNQPQHF.

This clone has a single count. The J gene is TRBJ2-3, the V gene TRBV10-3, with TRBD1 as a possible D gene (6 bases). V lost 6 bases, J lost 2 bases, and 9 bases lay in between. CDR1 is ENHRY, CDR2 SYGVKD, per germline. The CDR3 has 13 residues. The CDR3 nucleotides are TGTGCCATCAGCTCAGGGGCCACAGATACGCAGTATTTT. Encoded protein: CAISSGATDTQYF.

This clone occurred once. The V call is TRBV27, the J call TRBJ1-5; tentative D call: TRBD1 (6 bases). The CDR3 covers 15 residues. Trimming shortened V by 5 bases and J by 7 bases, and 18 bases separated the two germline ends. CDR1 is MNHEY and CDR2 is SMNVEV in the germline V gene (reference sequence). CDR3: CASSLLGQSEQPQHF. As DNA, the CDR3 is TGTGCCAGCAGTCTACTAGGACAGTCAGAGCAGCCCCAGCATTTT.

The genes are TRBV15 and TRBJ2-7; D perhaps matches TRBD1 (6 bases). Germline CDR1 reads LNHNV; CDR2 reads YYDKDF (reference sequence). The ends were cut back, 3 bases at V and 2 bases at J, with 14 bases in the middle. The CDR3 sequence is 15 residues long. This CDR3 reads CATSRESNRAYEQYF. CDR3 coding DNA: TGTGCCACCAGCAGGGAAAGTAACAGGGCCTACGAGCAGTACTTC.

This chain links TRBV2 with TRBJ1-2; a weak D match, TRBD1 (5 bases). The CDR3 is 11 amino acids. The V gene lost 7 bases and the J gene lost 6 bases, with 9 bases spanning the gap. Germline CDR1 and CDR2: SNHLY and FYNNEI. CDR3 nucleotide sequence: TGTGCCAGCAAAACGACAGATGGCTACACCTTC. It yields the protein CASKTTDGYTF.